This T cell receptor beta chain was obtained from a study of regulatory T cells in long-lasting Graves disease. The table lists this clonotype with a few counts. In building TCR beta libraries, iRepertoire HTBI primers were used together with Arm-PCR of CDR3 regions. TCRdb reprocessed the multiplex PCR reads with MiXCR, giving one entry per CDR3 protein. The sample records 500,000 to 700,000 distinct CDR3 sequences, 30% being singletons. As to time point: persistent/refractory GD, antithyroid drugs over 5 years with positive TRAb. PBMC RNA served as the TCR library source. The sequences come from peripheral blood mononuclear cells (PBMCs), collected when the disease was refractory, from a patient treated with antithyroid drugs. The receptor was derived from a female donor with Graves disease.

CDR3 protein: CASSPTNRGDQPQHF. DNA for the CDR3: TGTGCCAGCAGTCCCACTAACAGGGGGGATCAGCCCCAGCATTTT. This rearrangement joins TRBV6-1 to TRBJ1-5; 8 positions match TRBD1. With 5 bases clipped from V and 5 bases from J, the junction kept 8 bases outside the gene matches. The CDR3 consists of 15 residues. CDR1 and CDR2 from the germline V gene are MNHNS and SASEGT.